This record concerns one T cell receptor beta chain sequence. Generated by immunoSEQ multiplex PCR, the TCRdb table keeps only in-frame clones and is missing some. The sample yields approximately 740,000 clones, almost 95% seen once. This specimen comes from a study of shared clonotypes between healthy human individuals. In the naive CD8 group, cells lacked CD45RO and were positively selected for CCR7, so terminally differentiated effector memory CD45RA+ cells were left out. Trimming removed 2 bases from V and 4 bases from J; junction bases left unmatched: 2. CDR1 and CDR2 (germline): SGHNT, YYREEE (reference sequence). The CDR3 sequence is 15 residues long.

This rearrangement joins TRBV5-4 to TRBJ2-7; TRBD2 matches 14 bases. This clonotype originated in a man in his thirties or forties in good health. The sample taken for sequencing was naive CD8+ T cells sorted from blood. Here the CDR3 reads CASSFGTSGSYEQYF. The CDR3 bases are TGTGCCAGCAGCTTTGGGACTAGCGGGAGTTACGAGCAGTACTTC.